A selection of T cell receptor beta chains follows, all from one sample in a study of T cell responses to AZD1222 COVID-19 vaccine. The table came from immunoSEQ multiplex PCR; TCRdb's copy has only in-frame clones and leaves some out. The sample lists just over 150,000 clones, about nine tenths seen once, with about 9% in the top ten. This specimen was peripheral blood, taken 28 days after the second AZD1222 dose. The origin of the receptors is an adult who received the AZD1222 COVID-19 vaccine. CDR3s include the opening cysteine and the closing phenylalanine or tryptophan. A D gene is named only where the DNA matches it firmly. Clone size is not always given. Where it is, it says once, few, many or a class for expanded clones.

D gene	V gene	J gene	clone size	CDR3 length	CDR3 protein	CDR3 DNA
.	TRBV7-2	TRBJ1-5	.	13	CASSRQNNQPQHF	TGTGCCAGCAGTAGACAGAACAATCAGCCCCAGCATTTT
TRBD2	TRBV11-3	TRBJ2-2	.	16	CASSLLSGSNTGELFF	TGTGCCAGCAGCTTACTTAGCGGGAGTAACACCGGGGAGCTGTTTTTT
TRBD1	TRBV7-9	TRBJ1-2	once	12	CASSRQGDGYTF	TGTGCCAGCAGCAGACAGGGGGATGGCTACACCTTC
.	TRBV5-5	TRBJ2-7	.	18	CASRQGTPDGGQSYEQYF	TGTGCCAGCCGTCAGGGGACTCCCGACGGGGGTCAAAGCTACGAGCAGTACTTC
.	TRBV24-1	TRBJ2-5	.	14	CATSRSAGEVTQYF	TGTGCCACCAGTCGTTCGGCAGGGGAGGTGACCCAGTACTTC
.	TRBV7-9	TRBJ2-5	.	14	CASSLISGHETQYF	TGTGCCAGCAGCTTAATATCGGGGCATGAGACCCAGTACTTC
.	TRBV11-2	TRBJ2-7	.	13	CASSSRGIYEQYF	TGTGCCAGCAGCTCCAGAGGCATCTACGAGCAGTACTTC
.	TRBV28	TRBJ1-1	.	14	CASSLKVGNTEAFF	TGTGCCAGCAGTTTAAAGGTCGGGAACACTGAAGCTTTCTTT
.	TRBV11-3	TRBJ1-5	.	15	CASSLDSGSPQPQHF	TGTGCCAGCAGCTTAGATTCTGGCAGCCCTCAGCCCCAGCATTTT
.	TRBV21-1	TRBJ1-1	.	14	CASSKGRGGPEAFF	TGTGCCAGCAGCAAAGGAAGGGGGGGGCCTGAAGCTTTCTTT
TRBD1	TRBV30	TRBJ1-2	.	13	CAWSLDRGNGYTF	TGTGCCTGGAGTTTGGACAGGGGGAATGGCTACACCTTC
.	TRBV15	TRBJ1-5	few	16	CATSRDLGYSNQPQHF	TGTGCCACCAGCAGAGATTTGGGGTATAGCAATCAGCCCCAGCATTTT
.	TRBV18	TRBJ2-5	.	14	CASSPPTGQETQYF	TGTGCCAGCTCACCACCCACAGGCCAAGAGACCCAGTACTTC
.	TRBV6-1	TRBJ1-6	.	13	CASSEGGGSPLHF	TGTGCCAGCAGTGAGGGGGGAGGTTCACCCCTCCACTTT
TRBD2	TRBV7-2	TRBJ2-1	.	15	CASSLSAGAFNEQFF	TGTGCCAGCAGCTTATCCGCGGGAGCCTTCAATGAGCAGTTCTTC
TRBD1	TRBV11-2	TRBJ2-7	.	16	CASSLRDRGFIVEQYF	TGTGCCAGCAGCTTACGTGACAGGGGGTTTATTGTCGAGCAGTACTTC
.	TRBV5-4	TRBJ1-1	.	12	CASGGVSTEAFF	TGTGCCAGCGGTGGCGTTAGCACTGAAGCTTTCTTT
.	TRBV18	TRBJ2-5	once	13	CASSPGGKETQYF	TGTGCCAGCTCACCCGGGGGTAAAGAGACCCAGTACTTC
TRBD1	TRBV9	TRBJ2-5	.	14	CASSPGTVQETQYF	TGTGCCAGCAGTCCCGGGACAGTCCAAGAGACCCAGTACTTC
TRBD1	TRBV5-6	TRBJ1-1	.	16	CASSFPGGLRNTEAFF	TGTGCCAGCAGCTTTCCAGGGGGGCTACGGAACACTGAAGCTTTCTTT
TRBD1	TRBV28	TRBJ1-2	.	14	CASSIRTGGYGYTF	TGTGCCAGCAGCATCCGGACAGGGGGATATGGCTACACCTTC
TRBD2	TRBV10-3	TRBJ2-1	.	15	CAISSPGLAGAEQFF	TGTGCCATCAGTAGTCCGGGACTAGCGGGAGCTGAGCAGTTCTTC
.	TRBV2	TRBJ2-3	.	15	CASSFGLPSTDTQYF	TGTGCCAGCAGCTTCGGACTGCCCAGCACAGATACGCAGTATTTT
TRBD1	TRBV28	TRBJ1-6	.	15	CASSAGDRSNSPLHF	TGTGCCAGCAGCGCTGGGGACAGGTCCAATTCACCCCTCCACTTT
.	TRBV6-2/TRBV6-3	TRBJ1-1	once	16	CASSYSKGSLSIEAFF	TGTGCCAGCAGTTACTCGAAGGGCAGCCTGAGCATTGAAGCTTTCTTT
.	TRBV5-1	TRBJ1-4	.	14	CASSLGGTNEKLFF	TGCGCCAGCAGCTTGGGGGGGACGAATGAAAAACTGTTTTTT
TRBD1	TRBV5-1	TRBJ1-2	.	13	CASTPGQSFGYTF	TGCGCCAGCACGCCGGGACAGTCATTTGGCTACACCTTC
TRBD1	TRBV27	TRBJ1-1	.	14	CASRVLTGGTEAFF	TGTGCCAGCAGGGTCCTGACAGGGGGCACTGAAGCTTTCTTT
.	TRBV15	TRBJ1-1	.	13	CATSRGRKPEAFF	TGTGCCACCAGCAGAGGAAGGAAGCCTGAAGCTTTCTTT
.	TRBV28	TRBJ1-2	.	14	CASTKGRGSEGYTF	TGTGCCAGCACCAAAGGGAGAGGGTCCGAGGGCTACACCTTC
.	TRBV6-1	TRBJ2-3	.	14	CASSEQFGEDTQYF	TGTGCCAGCAGTGAACAGTTCGGGGAGGATACGCAGTATTTT
TRBD1	TRBV7-2	TRBJ2-2	.	14	CASSYRQGERELFF	TGTGCCAGCAGCTACCGACAGGGGGAGCGGGAGCTGTTTTTT
.	TRBV12-3/TRBV12-4	TRBJ2-2	.	13	CASTPQGIGELFF	TGTGCCAGCACTCCACAGGGTATCGGGGAGCTGTTTTTT
.	TRBV11-2	TRBJ1-6	.	16	CASSLDQGSYNAPLHF	TGTGCCAGCAGCTTAGATCAGGGATCCTATAACGCACCCCTCCACTTT
.	TRBV7-9	TRBJ1-1	.	13	CASSLQLNTEAFF	TGTGCCAGCAGCTTACAGTTGAACACTGAAGCTTTCTTT
.	TRBV19	TRBJ1-5	.	13	CASSQGINQPQHF	TGTGCCAGTAGTCAAGGAATCAATCAGCCCCAGCATTTT
TRBD1	TRBV5-4	TRBJ1-2	.	14	CASSSDRGLDGYTF	TGTGCCAGCAGCTCGGACAGGGGGTTGGATGGCTACACCTTC
.	TRBV11-3	TRBJ2-1	.	12	CASSLRSHEQFF	TGTGCCAGCAGCTTACGCAGTCATGAGCAGTTCTTC
.	TRBV2	TRBJ1-4	.	12	CASSEQQEKLFF	TGTGCCAGCAGTGAACAGCAGGAAAAACTGTTTTTT